The present T cell receptor (beta chain) was sequenced within a study of cytomegalovirus exposure and HLA in healthy donors (dated by TCRdb to about 2017). For the wider study: An earlier analysis of several hundred of the donors reported 276 Gb of sequence data and 117 million unique TCR beta sequences obtained from approximately 180 million T cells. Approximately 300 gigabases of sequencing data and 91 million or so unique TCR sequences made up an early release that covered about 640 HLA-typed donors. Of the approximately 400 genotyped donors, about 80% fell in the genetic ancestry cluster associated with self-reported Caucasian donors. The aim of the study was to test whether cataloging public T cell receptors could identify signatures of past pathogen exposure. Using immunosequencing, the study profiled T cell repertoires from about 650 subjects and related those repertoires to cytomegalovirus serostatus. Along with the roughly 710-subject first cohort, a separate validation cohort of roughly 110 different subjects was used. High-throughput TCR immunosequencing, statistical association of individual TCRs with disease status, and machine learning were combined to predict cytomegalovirus infection status. In a later analysis, previously published TCR beta repertoires from 550 to 700 donors were re-analyzed and high-resolution HLA genotyping was added so that TCR occurrence patterns could be studied. Rather than drawing on any new phenotypic data, the later analysis identified candidate immune exposures from TCR beta sequences and the way those sequences occurred across donors. To decide whether each TCR beta V gene segment behaved as functional or pseudogenic, an earlier analysis of several hundred of the donors relied on high-throughput TCR beta sequencing. Alongside the repertoire data, information on donor age, sex, ethnicity and CMV serostatus was compiled. A later genetic analysis used genome-wide SNP genotypes for about 65% of the roughly 670 donors, treating that subset as a discovery cohort. All discovery cohort repertoires had been generated on a single sequencing platform. Class I and class II HLA loci were covered by the typing at four-digit resolution. The number of typed donors differed by locus: roughly 629-640 for A, B, C, DRB1 and DQB1; 522 for DQA1; approximately 600 for DPA1; and roughly 490 for DPB1. Roughly five DR-DQ haplotypes were treated as single units for association and clustering because of strong linkage in the cohort. Among roughly 400 genotyped donors of the cohort, an average of approximately 240,000 unique TCR beta nucleotide sequences was sequenced per donor, of which roughly 17% were non-productive. General findings and caveats noted by the study authors: A later analysis found that most CMV-associated TCR beta chains appeared HLA-restricted, with HLA associations seemingly driven largely by CMV exposure. Assigning TCR associations to individual alleles was difficult when HLA alleles, especially DR and DQ, strongly co-occurred. Most TCR sequences were observed very rarely across donors, whereas some public TCRs were present in many individuals. A further reported finding was that TCR beta sequences accurately predicted the HLA-A and HLA-B alleles for most subjects in the first cohort. Because counts were too low, seventeen rarely observed V segments, including chromosome 9 orphons, were left out of the earlier analysis of 587 of the donors. In an earlier analysis of roughly 560 of the donors, most TCR beta V segments were observed in productive rearrangements about 90% or about 30% of the time, broadly matching IMGT annotations. The classifier was reported to diagnose cytomegalovirus status with high specificity and sensitivity in both the original cohort and the validation cohort. For the cohort, immune exposure information was limited to CMV serostatus. Compared with the roughly 670-donor mean, donors in an Asian-associated ancestry cluster had fewer N-insertions in productive TCRs, according to a later genetic analysis. According to a later analysis, parvovirus B19, influenza, CMV and Epstein-Barr virus appeared linked to several top co-occurrence clusters. Because some donors lacked HLA typing at each locus, the association tests relied only on the typed subset. The authors suggested that the approach could potentially be generalized to other disease states and immunological phenotypes. Roughly uniform sequencing depth across donors was assumed in presence/absence analyses, although this assumption may not hold. A cluster of highly shared sequence variants was judged likely to be a technical artifact of the sequencing pipeline. Linkage disequilibrium might explain the correlated functional status among segregating V segments, but an unknown experimental factor could not be ruled out. Only TCR beta chains were sequenced in this cohort, and the absence of alpha or paired-chain data limited detectable features. A later analysis found that HLA-associated TCR beta chains were more clonally expanded and had lower generation probabilities than equally common non-associated chains. Because the 87-base-pair reads could not distinguish some IMGT-functional V segments, including TRBV6-2 and TRBV6-3, those segments were excluded. At a false discovery rate of 0.05, a later analysis linked some 18,000 TCR beta sequences to specific HLA alleles. A total of fewer than 200 TCR beta chains were listed by the study as associated with cytomegalovirus. In vitro tests confirmed that three of the cytomegalovirus-associated TCR beta chains recognize cytomegalovirus antigens. An association between a missense DCLRE1C variant and V-gene and J-gene trimming of TCR beta chains was found in a later genetic analysis and replicated in an independent cohort. According to a later analysis, TCR association rates differed among HLA loci, with DRB1 alleles showing the most associated TCRs and HLA-C alleles showing the fewest.

The cohort comprised more than 550 healthy bone marrow donors. Cohort members were all nominally healthy when sampled, although unrecorded immune exposures were likely present. The donor tested CMV seronegative and was one of the 352 seronegative cohort members. A peripheral blood sample was provided by each donor, and peripheral blood mononuclear cells were used for TCR beta sequencing. The Qiagen DNeasy Blood Extraction Kit was used to extract genomic DNA from the blood cell samples. The receptor library was made with the immunoSEQ multiplex PCR assay. The multiplex PCR relied on a mix of 60 forward primers for TCR Vbeta segments and 13 reverse primers for TCR Jbeta segments. A multiplex PCR assay on genomic DNA amplified the CDR3 region of rearranged TCR beta genes. Amplified TCR beta libraries were sequenced as 87-base-pair reads on the Illumina HiSeq System. The source study handled its data this way. Across the 670 or so repertoires, a later analysis counted tens of millions of unique TCR beta chains, around 11 million of which were shared by at least two donors. Raw reads were error-corrected and collapsed into unique sequences with a nearest-neighbor algorithm that merged closely related sequences to remove PCR and sequencing errors. V, D and J gene segments were assigned by aligning CDR3 sequences to IMGT reference sequences. For a sequence to be retained, a match of at least six nucleotides to both a V gene segment and a J gene segment was required. A rearrangement was called productive if the CDR3 had no stop codons and remained in frame with V and J, and every other rearrangement was called non-productive. CDR3 was defined according to IMGT convention as the region running from the second conserved V-encoded cysteine to the conserved J-encoded phenylalanine. Sequences without an unambiguous match to a single V gene segment were excluded from the earlier analysis of a few hundred of the donors. An earlier analysis of 587 of the donors called V segments functional above 56.7% productive rearrangements and segregating when the between-donor standard deviation exceeded 5%. To diagnose cytomegalovirus status from the catalog of TCR beta chain sequences, a statistical classification framework was built. In a later analysis, TCR nucleotide sequences were compared against IMGT/GENE-DB human TR gene sequences so that V and J genes could be assigned. The TCRdist pipeline was used in a later analysis to assign CDR3 sequences and most-parsimonious VDJ recombination scenarios. In a later analysis, each TCR beta chain was defined by its CDR3 amino acid sequence together with its V-gene family, and reads without a unique V-gene family were excluded. A later analysis removed roughly 590 highly shared, low-generation-probability nucleotide sequences to deal with suspected cross-contamination and a sequencing artifact. For each public chain, a later analysis derived a clonal expansion index from normalized ranks of inferred template counts within each repertoire. In a later analysis, generation probabilities were computed using a VDJ recombination model fitted to out-of-frame rearrangements, and the results were checked against IGoR. Hypergeometric tests were used in a later analysis to score TCR-TCR, TCR-HLA and TCR-CMV co-occurrence, with a repertoire-size bias correction applied to the TCR pairs. A later analysis estimated false discovery rates by permuting HLA or CMV assignments 20 times. A later analysis grouped co-occurring TCRs with DBSCAN, adding TCRdist sequence similarity when clustering within HLA-allele-positive subsets. Co-occurrence clustering excluded repertoires with fewer than 30,000 or more than 120,000 public chains, plus five with anomalous nucleotide sharing. TCRdb limited this immuneACCESS table to in-frame rearrangements with V and J called. A share of clones is missing; checked studies link under half to unresolved V genes, and the rest is unexplained. The V and J calls and the clone size are those of that table, but D and trimming were determined from the DNA. The sample contains about 100,000 clones, about 80% of them found a single time. The top ten hold about 7.9% of the sample.

The CDR3 measures 15 amino acids from cysteine to phenylalanine. Only the CDR3 DNA is retained, 45 bases long and in frame from the first base. From V the trimming removes 3 bases and from J it removes 8 bases, while the gene matches leave 8 bases of the junction unaccounted for. CDR1 is given as SEHNR and CDR2 as FQNEAQ, both from the germline V gene (reference sequence). Regarding this clone: Its specific antigen is unknown. It has no much larger one-base neighbor in the sample; base qualities were not kept.

This sequence was found in a man aged 30 to 39 in good health and CMV-seronegative. The sequencing sample was made of PBMCs. The receptor chain draws on TRBV7-9 and TRBJ2-1; TRBD1 agrees with 9 junctional bases. The DNA sequence is TGTGCCAGCAGCTTGAAAAGGACAGGGGTGGATGAGCAGTTCTTC. This sequence encodes CASSLKRTGVDEQFF.